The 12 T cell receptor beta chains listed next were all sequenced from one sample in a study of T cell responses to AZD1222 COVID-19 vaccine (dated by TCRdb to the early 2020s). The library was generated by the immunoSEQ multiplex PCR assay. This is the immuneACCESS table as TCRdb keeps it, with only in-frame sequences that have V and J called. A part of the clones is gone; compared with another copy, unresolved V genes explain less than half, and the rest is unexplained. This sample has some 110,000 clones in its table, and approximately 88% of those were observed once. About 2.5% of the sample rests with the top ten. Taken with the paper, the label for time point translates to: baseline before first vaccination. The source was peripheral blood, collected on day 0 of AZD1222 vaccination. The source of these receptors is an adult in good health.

CDR3 sequence (DNA): TGTGCCATCACCCAGGGGCCCCTTTATGGCTACACCTTC. This translates into CAITQGPLYGYTF. This chain joins TRBV10-3 and TRBJ1-2; TRBD1 might be the D (6 bases). The CDR3 runs to 13 residues. Germline CDR1 reads ENHRY; CDR2 reads SYGVKD. Trimming took off 7 bases at V and 5 bases at J, with 14 bases between the two ends.

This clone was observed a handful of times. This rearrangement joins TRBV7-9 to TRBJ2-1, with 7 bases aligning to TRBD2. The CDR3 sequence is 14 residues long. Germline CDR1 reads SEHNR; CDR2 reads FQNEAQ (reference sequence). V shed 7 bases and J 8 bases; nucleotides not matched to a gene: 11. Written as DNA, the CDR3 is TGTGCCAGCAACACAGTCGGGACTATGGATGAGCAGTTCTTC. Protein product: CASNTVGTMDEQFF.

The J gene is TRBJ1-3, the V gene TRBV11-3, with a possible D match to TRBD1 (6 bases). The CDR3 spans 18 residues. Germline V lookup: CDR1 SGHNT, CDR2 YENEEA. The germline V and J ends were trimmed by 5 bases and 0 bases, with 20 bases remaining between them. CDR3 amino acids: CASSPGADRTDSGNTIYF. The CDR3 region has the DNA TGTGCCAGCAGCCCGGGGGCGGACCGGACGGACTCTGGAAACACCATATATTTT.

In nucleotides, the CDR3 is TGTGCCAGCAGCTTGGGCGGGACAGGGGGCCAAGAGACCCAGTACTTC. Amino acid sequence: CASSLGGTGGQETQYF. The chain joins TRBV5-4 to TRBJ2-5; 11 bases are shared with TRBD1. The germline gives CDR1 SGHNT, CDR2 YYREEE (reference sequence). There are 16 residues in the CDR3. V dropped 0 bases and J dropped 1; count of bases not matched to a gene: 2.

The CDR3 DNA is TGTGCCAGCAGTTCGGGGCAGGGGGGCGTTGAAGCTTTCTTT. It encodes CASSSGQGGVEAFF. The rearrangement uses TRBV28 and TRBJ1-1; 7 nucleotides align to TRBD1. From germline, CDR1 is MDHEN and CDR2 SYDVKM. V was pared by 4 bases and J by 7 bases, with 9 bases of the junction left unmatched. The CDR3 covers 14 residues.

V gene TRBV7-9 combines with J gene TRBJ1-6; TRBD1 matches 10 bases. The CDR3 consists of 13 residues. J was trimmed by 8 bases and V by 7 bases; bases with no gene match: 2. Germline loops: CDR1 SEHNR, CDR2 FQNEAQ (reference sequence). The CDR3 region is CASIGTGDSPLHF. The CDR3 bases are TGTGCCAGCATAGGGACAGGGGATTCACCCCTCCACTTT.

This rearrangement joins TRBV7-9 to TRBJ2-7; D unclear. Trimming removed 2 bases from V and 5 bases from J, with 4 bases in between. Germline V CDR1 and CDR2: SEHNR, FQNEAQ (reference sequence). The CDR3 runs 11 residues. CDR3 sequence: CASSLYDEQYF. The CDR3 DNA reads TGTGCCAGCAGCTTATATGACGAGCAGTACTTC. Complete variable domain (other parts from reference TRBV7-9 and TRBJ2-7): DTGVSQNPRHKITKRGQNVTFRCDPISEHNRLYWYRQTLGQGPEFLTYFQNEAQLEKSRLLSDRFSAERPKGSFSTLEIQRTEQGDSAMYLCASSLYDEQYFGPGTRLTVT.

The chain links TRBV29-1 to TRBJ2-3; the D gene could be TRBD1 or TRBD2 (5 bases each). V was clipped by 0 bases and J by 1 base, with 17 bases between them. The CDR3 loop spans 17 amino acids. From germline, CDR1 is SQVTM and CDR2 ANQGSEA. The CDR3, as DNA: TGCAGCGTTGAAGATCTTCGGCCGGGGACCCGCACAGATACGCAGTATTTT. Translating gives CSVEDLRPGTRTDTQYF.

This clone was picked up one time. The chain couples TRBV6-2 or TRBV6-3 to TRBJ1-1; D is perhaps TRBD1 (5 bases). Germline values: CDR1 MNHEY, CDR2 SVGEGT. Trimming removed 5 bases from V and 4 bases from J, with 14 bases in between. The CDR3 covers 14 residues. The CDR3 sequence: CASSLDSGSTEAFF. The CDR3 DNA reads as TGTGCCAGCAGTCTTGACTCAGGGAGCACTGAAGCTTTCTTT.

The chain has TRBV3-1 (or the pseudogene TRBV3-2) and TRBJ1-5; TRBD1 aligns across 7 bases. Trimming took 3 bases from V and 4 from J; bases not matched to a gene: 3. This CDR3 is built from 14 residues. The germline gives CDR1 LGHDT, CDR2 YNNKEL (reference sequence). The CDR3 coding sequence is TGTGCCAGCAGCCAGAGGGACAGTAATCAGCCCCAGCATTTT. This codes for CASSQRDSNQPQHF.

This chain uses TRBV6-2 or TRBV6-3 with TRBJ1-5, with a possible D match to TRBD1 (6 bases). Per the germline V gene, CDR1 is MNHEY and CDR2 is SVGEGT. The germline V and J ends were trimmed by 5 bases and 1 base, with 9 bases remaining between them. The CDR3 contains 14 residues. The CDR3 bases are TGTGCCAGCAGTCGGAGGGGGAGCAATCAGCCCCAGCATTTT. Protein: CASSRRGSNQPQHF.

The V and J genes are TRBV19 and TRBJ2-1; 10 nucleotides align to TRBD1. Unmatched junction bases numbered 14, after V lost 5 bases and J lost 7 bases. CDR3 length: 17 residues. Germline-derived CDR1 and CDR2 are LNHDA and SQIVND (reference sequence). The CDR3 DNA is TGTGCCAGTAGTGTCACACGGGGACAGGGGCTTAGAAATGAGCAGTTCTTC. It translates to CASSVTRGQGLRNEQFF.